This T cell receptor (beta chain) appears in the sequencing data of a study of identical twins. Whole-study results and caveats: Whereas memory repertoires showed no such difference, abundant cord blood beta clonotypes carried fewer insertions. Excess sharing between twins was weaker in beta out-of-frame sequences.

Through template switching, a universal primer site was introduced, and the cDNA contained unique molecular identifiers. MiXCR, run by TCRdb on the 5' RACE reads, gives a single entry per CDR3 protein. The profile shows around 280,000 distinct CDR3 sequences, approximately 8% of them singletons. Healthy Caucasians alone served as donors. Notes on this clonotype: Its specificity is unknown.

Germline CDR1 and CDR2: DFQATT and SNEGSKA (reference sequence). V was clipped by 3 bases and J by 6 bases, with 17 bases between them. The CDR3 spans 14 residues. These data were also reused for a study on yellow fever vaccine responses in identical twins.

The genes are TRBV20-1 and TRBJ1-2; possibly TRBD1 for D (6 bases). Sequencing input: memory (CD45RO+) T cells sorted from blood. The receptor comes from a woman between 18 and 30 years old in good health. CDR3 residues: CSARVTGIRDGYTF. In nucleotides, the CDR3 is TGCAGTGCTAGGGTAACAGGGATTAGGGATGGCTACACCTTC.